A selection of T cell receptor beta chains follows, all from one sample in a study of T-cell memory formation after mild COVID-19. TCRdb passed the 5' RACE reads through MiXCR, listing each CDR3 protein once. Of around 80,000 distinct CDR3 sequences in the sample, 9.5% to 15% were seen once. The sample was PBMCs or a T cell subset sorted from them (not recorded which). These TCRs come from a man younger than 35 who had mild COVID-19 (a few samples of this study predate the infection). Cell type and time point are not known. Both conserved end residues are part of each CDR3. A D gene is named only where the DNA matches it firmly. Clone size, where shown, is once, few, many, or a class for clones that have expanded.

d_call j_call clone_size v_call cdr3_nt cdr3_aa
TRBD1 TRBJ1-4 NA TRBV4-1 TGCGCCAGCAGCCAAGCCTCAGGGGGCTATCCAACTTCTTCTCGGAAACTGTTTTTT CASSQASGGYPTSSRKLFF
NA TRBJ2-2 many TRBV4-1 TGCGCCAGCAGCCAGGTCGCCACCGGGGAGCTGTTTTTT CASSQVATGELFF
NA TRBJ2-1 few TRBV24-1 TGTGCCACCAGAGTGGACGCGGGGGACACCTACAATGAGCAGTTCTTC CATRVDAGDTYNEQFF
NA TRBJ1-5 few TRBV6-5 TGTGCCAGCAGGACACGGGACACCCGGGAAGAGCCCCAGCATTTT CASRTRDTREEPQHF
NA TRBJ1-5 NA TRBV6-2/TRBV6-3 TGTGCCAGCACCCCTCGGGGGGCGAATCAGCCCCAGCATTTT CASTPRGANQPQHF
NA TRBJ2-2 NA TRBV7-9 TGTGCCAGCAGCCCTGGACGGACCGGGGAGCTGTTTTTT CASSPGRTGELFF
TRBD1 TRBJ2-6 few TRBV29-1 TGCAGCGTTCCGGACAGGTCCGGGGCCAACGTCCTGACTTTC CSVPDRSGANVLTF
NA TRBJ2-2 many TRBV29-1 TGCAGCGCCGAGGACACCGGGGAGCTGTTTTTT CSAEDTGELFF
NA TRBJ1-2 many TRBV7-9 TGTGCCAGCAGCTTAGTCGGAAACTATGGCTACACCTTC CASSLVGNYGYTF
NA TRBJ2-1 NA TRBV7-3 TGTGCCAGCGCAGGAAGTGCCGGTGAGCAGTTCTTC CASAGSAGEQFF
NA TRBJ1-2 few TRBV28 TGTGCCAGCAGAGGGAGCCGGGGGGTCTATGGCTACACCTTC CASRGSRGVYGYTF
NA TRBJ1-1 NA TRBV7-9 TGTGCCAGCAGCTCCGGTTTGTATAGGGAAGCTTTCTTT CASSSGLYREAFF
TRBD2 TRBJ2-1 few TRBV9 TGTGCCAGGGAAAGCGGGCCTAGCGGTGAGCAGTTCTTC CARESGPSGEQFF
NA TRBJ1-2 NA TRBV9 TGTGCCAGCAGCTTCTCCGAGGACAGATATGGCTACACCTTC CASSFSEDRYGYTF
NA TRBJ2-1 NA TRBV19 TGTGCCAGTAGTATGCGCAGGGTCATCGATGAGCAGTTCTTC CASSMRRVIDEQFF
TRBD1 TRBJ2-1 few TRBV4-2 TGTGCCAGCAGTACAGGGGCCGACAATGAGCAGTTCTTC CASSTGADNEQFF
NA TRBJ1-2 NA TRBV7-3 TGTGCCAGCTCCCCGGCAGGACCGGGTGGCTACACCTTC CASSPAGPGGYTF
NA TRBJ2-2 NA TRBV4-1 TGCGCCAGCAGCCAAGATCCCGGGGCAGCCGGGGAGCTGTTTTTT CASSQDPGAAGELFF
TRBD2 TRBJ2-5 few TRBV28 TGTGCCAGCAGTTTATCTTGGACTAGCGGGGCCCAGTACTTC CASSLSWTSGAQYF
NA TRBJ2-5 few TRBV4-1 TGCGCCAGCAGCCAAGAGTGGCAGGCCTACCAAGAGACCCAGTACTTC CASSQEWQAYQETQYF
TRBD2 TRBJ2-5 many TRBV7-2 TGTGCCAGCAGCACCCTCCCGGGGGGACCTAGGGAGACCCAGTACTTC CASSTLPGGPRETQYF
NA TRBJ1-1 few TRBV6-5 TGTGCCAGCAGTTATGACGGACGGAGCAACACTGAAGCTTTCTTT CASSYDGRSNTEAFF
NA TRBJ2-5 few TRBV5-6 TGTGCCAGCAGCCCCGGAGGGAGTTTAAGGACCCAGTACTTC CASSPGGSLRTQYF
NA TRBJ2-5 few TRBV7-2 TGTGCCAGCAGCCCGTCCCCGGGACTCCGGGAGACCCAGTACTTC CASSPSPGLRETQYF
NA TRBJ2-2 NA TRBV6-2/TRBV6-3 TGTGCCAGCAGTTTTGCGCAGGGTCTCGCCGGGGAGCTGTTTTTT CASSFAQGLAGELFF
TRBD2 TRBJ2-7 few TRBV5-6 TGTGCCAGCAGCTACCCACGGGGGGGCCAGGTATCTCCCTACGAGCAGTACTTC CASSYPRGGQVSPYEQYF
NA TRBJ1-2 few TRBV27 TGTGCCAGCAGTCCCGCCCGGGGGGCGGTCGGCTACACCTTC CASSPARGAVGYTF
NA TRBJ1-2 many TRBV4-3 TGCGCCAGCAGCCAAGATCGGGGGAACTATGGCTACACCTTC CASSQDRGNYGYTF
TRBD1 TRBJ1-1 few TRBV19 TGTGCCAGTAGTGTATCAGGGGGGAACACTGAAGCTTTCTTT CASSVSGGNTEAFF
NA TRBJ1-1 NA TRBV7-9 TGTGCCAGCAGCTCCCCAGGGCCCACTGAAGCTTTCTTT CASSSPGPTEAFF
NA TRBJ1-1 few TRBV15 TGTGCCACCAGCAGAGATCGGGGGGGCACTGAAGCTTTCTTT CATSRDRGGTEAFF
NA TRBJ1-1 NA TRBV4-3 TGCGCCAGCAGCCAAGATCGGGCCCTTGGCGCTGAAGCTTTCTTT CASSQDRALGAEAFF
TRBD1 TRBJ2-2 NA TRBV4-1 TGCGCCAGCAGCCCTGGACAGGGAACCGGGGAGCTGTTTTTT CASSPGQGTGELFF
TRBD2 TRBJ2-3 NA TRBV4-3 TGCGCCAGCAGTCCGACTAGCGCTTACACAGATACGCAGTATTTT CASSPTSAYTDTQYF
TRBD2 TRBJ2-1 NA TRBV5-4 TGTGCCAGCAGCTTGGGGGCGGGGGGTGACAATGAGCAGTTCTTC CASSLGAGGDNEQFF
NA TRBJ2-7 NA TRBV4-3 TGCGCCAGCAGCCAAAACCGGGACGGTGCCTACGAGCAGTACTTC CASSQNRDGAYEQYF
NA TRBJ2-1 NA TRBV7-8 TGTGCCAGCAGCCCCAGGAGGGGGGGAGTCTTTCATGAGCAGTTCTTC CASSPRRGGVFHEQFF
NA TRBJ1-1 NA TRBV7-8 TGTGCCATAAGGACCCTATCTATGAACACTGAAGCTTTCTTT CAIRTLSMNTEAFF
NA TRBJ2-3 few TRBV7-9 TGTGCCAGCAGCCCGCGAGACGCCCCAGATACGCAGTATTTT CASSPRDAPDTQYF
NA TRBJ2-5 NA TRBV6-5 TGTGCCAGCGCCTCAGGACCTCCCGAGACCCAGTACTTC CASASGPPETQYF
TRBD1 TRBJ2-7 few TRBV5-5 TGTGCCAGCAGCTTGGTCGGACAGGCCTCCTACGAGCAGTACTTC CASSLVGQASYEQYF
NA TRBJ2-3 NA TRBV5-6 TGTGCCAGCAGCCCGACGACGGGGGGCCAGAGAACCACAGATACGCAGTATTTT CASSPTTGGQRTTDTQYF
TRBD2 TRBJ2-5 NA TRBV2 TGTGCCAGCACAACTAGCGGCCAAGAGACCCAGTACTTC CASTTSGQETQYF
NA TRBJ1-5 few TRBV27 TGTGCCAGCGGACACGATACCAATCAGCCCCAGCATTTT CASGHDTNQPQHF
NA TRBJ1-4 medium-sized TRBV27 TGTGCCAGCAGTTTCATGCCAGACCGAAATGAAAAACTGTTTTTT CASSFMPDRNEKLFF
TRBD2 TRBJ2-4 NA TRBV12-3/TRBV12-4 TGTGCCAGCAGTTTATCGGGGGGGTGGAACATTCAGTACTTC CASSLSGGWNIQYF
NA TRBJ2-6 few TRBV20-1 TGCAGTGCTAGAGATGCCAGTGCTATCTTGGCCAACGTCCTGACTTTC CSARDASAILANVLTF
NA TRBJ2-1 NA TRBV14 TGTGCCAGCAGCCCTCTAGACAGCTACAATGAGCAGTTCTTC CASSPLDSYNEQFF
NA TRBJ2-6 NA TRBV7-6 TGTGCCAGCAGCTTAAAAAGGGGGGCCAACGTCCTGACTTTC CASSLKRGANVLTF